This T cell receptor beta chain is drawn from a study of blood T cell repertoires in COVID-19. Here immunoSEQ multiplex PCR was the method, and the copy in TCRdb shows in-frame clones only, minus some. The table shows tens of thousands of clones, with approximately 90% occurring only once. This clone has a handful of counts. The sample has other DNA sequences that encode this CDR3 too. This CDR3 contains 15 residues. The germline V gene encodes CDR1 MNHEY and CDR2 SVGEGT. V lost 2 bases and J lost 1; bases outside the gene matches: 4. The specimen sequenced was peripheral blood. The chain uses TRBV6-2 or TRBV6-3 and TRBJ2-5; 7 bases line up with TRBD1. The TCR was taken from a human donor in a cohort sampled during active COVID-19. The CDR3 sequence is CASSYLGQTQETQYF. The CDR3 coding sequence is TGTGCCAGCAGTTACCTGGGACAGACCCAAGAGACCCAGTACTTC.